These T cell receptor beta chains were read from a single sample in a study of blood T cell repertoires in COVID-19. Here immunoSEQ multiplex PCR was the method, and the copy in TCRdb shows in-frame clones only, minus some. Of almost 250,000 clones detected, 86% appear once; the ten largest clones hold approximately 6%. Sequencing used peripheral blood. All receptors derive from an elderly woman with COVID-19, enrolled during active disease. Each CDR3 is given with its conserved first and last residue. Each record gives: D gene, V gene, clone size, J gene, CDR3 protein, CDR3 DNA. The D gene is left open where the match is weak. Rows may omit the clone size; those that give it use once, few, many or a size class.

>-|TRBV6-1|-|TRBJ1-5
CASSDLTNQPQHF
TGTGCCAGCAGTGACCTAACGAATCAGCCCCAGCATTTT
>TRBD1|TRBV27|-|TRBJ2-3
CASSGIGTGSTDTQYF
TGTGCCAGCAGTGGAATCGGGACAGGGAGCACAGATACGCAGTATTTT
>TRBD1|TRBV3-1/TRBV3-2|-|TRBJ1-4
CASSNRDRGNEKLFF
TGTGCCAGCAGCAACCGGGACAGGGGGAACGAAAAACTGTTTTTT
>-|TRBV6-5|-|TRBJ1-5
CASSYSRDQPQHF
TGTGCCAGCAGTTACTCGAGGGATCAGCCCCAGCATTTT
>-|TRBV21-1|-|TRBJ1-5
CASSTIYTGLLRGNQPQHF
TGTGCCAGCAGCACCATATACACTGGGCTCCTGAGGGGCAATCAGCCCCAGCATTTT
>TRBD1|TRBV2|-|TRBJ1-1
CASFWDRGGTEAFF
TGTGCCAGCTTCTGGGACAGGGGGGGCACTGAAGCTTTCTTT
>TRBD1|TRBV5-1|-|TRBJ1-5
CASSPGQGAGQPQHF
TGCGCCAGCAGCCCGGGACAGGGGGCAGGACAGCCCCAGCATTTT
>TRBD1|TRBV19|-|TRBJ2-3
CASSIRRQGASGTDTQYF
TGTGCCAGTAGTATACGTCGACAGGGGGCGAGTGGAACAGATACGCAGTATTTT
>-|TRBV29-1|-|TRBJ2-3
CSVVAAGTDTQYF
TGCAGCGTTGTAGCGGCGGGCACAGATACGCAGTATTTT
>TRBD1|TRBV6-5|-|TRBJ1-3
CASSKRQGTGNTIYF
TGTGCCAGCAGTAAAAGACAGGGGACTGGAAACACCATATATTTT
>TRBD2|TRBV13|-|TRBJ2-3
CASSLGAGSSGGTQYF
TGTGCCAGCAGCTTAGGGGCGGGCTCTAGCGGGGGGACGCAGTATTTT
>-|TRBV19|once|TRBJ1-5
CASSIYEKPQHF
TGTGCCAGTAGTATTTACGAGAAGCCCCAGCATTTT
>-|TRBV28|-|TRBJ1-5
CASGVTGTVRQPQHF
TGTGCCAGCGGGGTTACAGGGACGGTGCGGCAGCCCCAGCATTTT
>TRBD2|TRBV9|-|TRBJ2-2
CASSVLAGGNTGELFF
TGTGCCAGCAGCGTACTAGCGGGGGGGAACACCGGGGAGCTGTTTTTT
>-|TRBV18|-|TRBJ2-5
CASSLRRQETQYF
TGTGCCAGCTCACTAAGGAGACAAGAGACCCAGTACTTC
>TRBD1|TRBV7-9|-|TRBJ2-5
CASSLGQTFQETQYF
TGTGCCAGCAGCTTGGGACAGACCTTTCAAGAGACCCAGTACTTC
>-|TRBV21-1|-|TRBJ1-1
CASSYATQRVLVGTEAFF
TGTGCCAGCAGCTATGCTACCCAGAGGGTCCTAGTGGGGACTGAAGCTTTCTTT
>TRBD1|TRBV10-3|-|TRBJ1-2
CAIGDSPYGYTF
TGTGCCATCGGGGACAGCCCCTATGGCTACACCTTC
>TRBD1|TRBV5-5|-|TRBJ1-5
CASSRSPRTGEYQPQHF
TGTGCCAGCAGCCGAAGCCCCAGGACAGGGGAGTATCAGCCCCAGCATTTT
>TRBD2|TRBV10-1|-|TRBJ2-3
CASSARTSGTDTQYF
TGCGCCAGCAGTGCCCGGACTAGCGGGACAGATACGCAGTATTTT
>-|TRBV14|-|TRBJ2-3
CASSELGGTDTQYF
TGTGCCAGCAGCGAACTAGGAGGAACAGATACGCAGTATTTT
>-|TRBV6-5|-|TRBJ1-4
CASSYSQGSGEKLFF
TGTGCCAGCAGTTACTCTCAGGGTTCTGGTGAAAAACTGTTTTTT
>-|TRBV5-4|-|TRBJ1-2
CASSLEGLNYGYTF
TGTGCCAGCAGCTTGGAGGGGCTTAACTATGGCTACACCTTC
>-|TRBV6-6|-|TRBJ1-6
CASSRSTAGTGVYNSPLHF
TGTGCCAGCAGTCGCTCCACAGCGGGTACAGGAGTATATAATTCACCCCTCCACTTT
>-|TRBV9|-|TRBJ1-5
CASSVADREPQHF
TGTGCCAGCAGCGTAGCTGACCGGGAGCCCCAGCATTTT
>TRBD1|TRBV30|-|TRBJ1-3
CASSLTGGNTIYF
TGTGCCTCCTCGTTGACAGGGGGAAACACCATATATTTT
>-|TRBV7-6|once|TRBJ2-4
CASSLDGLAKNIQYF
TGTGCCAGCAGCTTAGATGGGCTAGCCAAAAACATTCAGTACTTC
>-|TRBV5-1|-|TRBJ1-5
CASSLGMGGQPQHF
TGCGCCAGCAGCTTGGGCATGGGAGGTCAGCCCCAGCATTTT
>-|TRBV6-2/TRBV6-3|once|TRBJ2-1
CASSYRIGGGFF
TGTGCCAGCAGTTACCGTATCGGGGGAGGGTTCTTC
>-|TRBV18|-|TRBJ1-2
CASSPYPGDYGYTF
TGTGCCAGCTCACCTTATCCGGGAGACTATGGCTACACCTTC
>-|TRBV28|once|TRBJ1-1
CASSFDLSEGAFF
TGTGCCAGCAGTTTCGATTTATCGGAGGGAGCTTTCTTT
>-|TRBV9|-|TRBJ2-6
CASSVGGTGANVLTF
TGTGCCAGCAGCGTAGGAGGGACTGGGGCCAACGTCCTGACTTTC
>TRBD1|TRBV5-1|-|TRBJ2-1
CASSSGTVGNEQFF
TGCGCCAGCAGCTCTGGGACAGTCGGGAATGAGCAGTTCTTC
>TRBD2|TRBV10-1|-|TRBJ2-5
CASSPRRGVVNQETQYF
TGCGCCAGCTCACCGCGGCGGGGGGTAGTCAACCAAGAGACCCAGTACTTC
>TRBD1|TRBV3-1/TRBV3-2|-|TRBJ1-2
CASGDRGSPGYTF
TGTGCCAGCGGCGACAGGGGTTCGCCTGGCTACACCTTC
>-|TRBV5-4|once|TRBJ1-1
CASSLQGVNTEAFF
TGTGCCAGCAGCTTGCAGGGTGTCAACACTGAAGCTTTCTTT
>-|TRBV7-3|once|TRBJ2-5
CASSQGAETQYF
TGTGCCAGCAGCCAAGGGGCCGAGACCCAGTACTTC
>TRBD1|TRBV19|-|TRBJ1-2
CASSIAQGAGYTF
TGTGCCAGTAGTATTGCGCAGGGGGCCGGCTACACCTTC
>TRBD1|TRBV5-1|once|TRBJ2-2
CASSLEADRVAGELFF
TGCGCCAGCAGCTTGGAAGCGGACAGGGTGGCCGGGGAGCTGTTTTTT
>-|TRBV30|-|TRBJ1-4
CAWSVEAGTNEKLFF
TGTGCCTGGAGTGTAGAGGCCGGGACTAATGAAAAACTGTTTTTT
>-|TRBV30|-|TRBJ1-6
CARRQGNSPLHF
TGTGCTAGGAGGCAGGGGAATTCACCCCTCCACTTT
>TRBD1|TRBV10-3|-|TRBJ2-2
CAISEGTGGTGELFF
TGTGCCATCAGTGAGGGGACAGGGGGCACCGGGGAGCTGTTTTTT
>TRBD1|TRBV18|-|TRBJ1-2
CASSPGQVSYGYTF
TGTGCCAGCTCACCGGGACAGGTTAGCTATGGCTACACCTTC